The 28 T cell receptor beta chains in this list originate from one sample, sequenced in a study of T cells in Graves' hyperthyroidism and ophthalmopathy. The investigators amplified TCR beta CDR3 regions from RNA transcripts. TCR CDR3 regions were first amplified by RT-PCR with HTBI primers. MiXCR, run by TCRdb on the multiplex PCR reads, gives a single entry per CDR3 protein. The sample has about 250,000 distinct CDR3 sequences, around 22% seen once. Sequencing input: blood. Receptors originate from a man aged 25 to 40 with Graves' ophthalmopathy.

V and J are TRBV5-1 and TRBJ2-1; D is uncertain. This CDR3 region has 13 residues. The germline V gene has CDR1 SGHRS and CDR2 YFSETQ. Trimming stripped 4 bases from V and 10 bases from J, with 15 bases between. The CDR3 nucleotides read TGCGCCAGCAGCGCCGACCGAAGGCGGGAGCAGTTCTTC. It encodes CASSADRRREQFF.

The chain is built from TRBV28 and TRBJ1-4, with a weak D call TRBD1 (5 bases). In germline, CDR1 is MDHEN, CDR2 SYDVKM. This CDR3 comprises 13 residues. The V end was cut by 2 bases, the J end by 12 bases, with 13 bases between. The CDR3 loop reads CASSLSSGRELFF. Written as DNA, the CDR3 is TGTGCCAGCAGTTTAAGTTCAGGGAGAGAACTGTTTTTT.

This clonotype occurred a few times. The chain is built from TRBV20-1 and TRBJ1-2; weak D call: TRBD1 (6 bases). The V gene's germline CDR1 is DFQATT and CDR2 SNEGSKA (reference sequence). The CDR3 contains 12 residues. Trimming shortened V by 5 bases and J by 6 bases, and 13 bases separated the two germline ends. The CDR3 bases are TGCAGTGCTGGGGGGCGTGGGGATGGCTACACCTTC. Translation: CSAGGRGDGYTF.

The chain carries TRBV11-1 and TRBJ2-3, with D possibly TRBD2 on 6 matching bases. Germline loops: CDR1 SGHAT, CDR2 FQDESV (reference sequence). V dropped 5 bases and J dropped 1 base, with 13 bases sitting between them. CDR3 length: 15 amino acids. The CDR3 DNA reads TGTGCCAGCAGCGCCGGGACTCTACGCACAGATACGCAGTATTTT. It yields the protein CASSAGTLRTDTQYF.

The V and J genes are TRBV7-2 and TRBJ2-3, with D possibly TRBD2 on 6 matching bases. This CDR3 contains 14 residues. V lost 5 bases and J lost 6, with 15 bases in between. The germline V gene has CDR1 SGHTA and CDR2 FQGNSA. DNA of the CDR3: TGTGCCAGCAGCGCGTTAGCGGCGGGGGATACGCAGTATTTT. It codes for CASSALAAGDTQYF.

About this clonotype: A much larger clone differs by one base, so this may be a read error. The chain is built from TRBV28 and TRBJ2-7; D is possibly TRBD1 or TRBD2 (5 bases each). Germline CDR1 MDHEN, CDR2 SYDVKM. Trimming took 5 bases from V and 5 from J, leaving 10 bases between them. This CDR3 has 12 amino acids. CDR3 loop: CASSQWDHEQYF. The CDR3, as DNA: TGTGCCAGCAGTCAATGGGACCACGAGCAGTACTTC.

This clonotype was detected many times. The chain couples TRBV5-1 to TRBJ2-3, with 8 bases matching TRBD1. Germline V gene lookup returns CDR1 SGHRS and CDR2 YFSETQ. Trimming removed 4 bases from V and 4 bases from J; junction bases left unmatched: 5. The CDR3 sequence is 14 residues long. The DNA for the CDR3 is TGCGCCAGCAGCCAGGGGGCTCGATCAGATACGCAGTATTTT. Amino acid sequence: CASSQGARSDTQYF.

The J gene is TRBJ2-7, the V gene TRBV14; maybe TRBD2 (5 bases). The CDR3 is 17 amino acids. Germline CDR1 and CDR2: SGHDN and FVKESK. Trimming shortened V by 1 base and J by 3 bases, and 19 bases separated the two germline ends. Here the CDR3 reads CASSQGIRAATNYEQYF. The CDR3 bases are TGTGCCAGCAGCCAAGGGATTAGAGCGGCGACAAACTACGAGCAGTACTTC.

The chain recombines TRBV27 with TRBJ2-7; TRBD2 matches at 11 bases. From germline, CDR1 is MNHEY and CDR2 SMNVEV (reference sequence). V gave up 6 bases and J gave up 2 bases; unmatched junction bases: 6. This CDR3 is built from 15 residues. The CDR3 loop reads CASRGLAGGTYEQYF. Here the CDR3 DNA reads TGTGCCAGCAGGGGTCTAGCGGGAGGCACCTACGAGCAGTACTTC.

V gene TRBV27 combines with J gene TRBJ2-7, with D possibly matching TRBD1 (6 bases). Germline CDR1 MNHEY, CDR2 SMNVEV (reference sequence). The V end lost 4 bases, the J end lost 4 bases, and 20 bases lay between the germline ends. This CDR3 is built from 16 residues. CDR3 sequence reads: CASSSQAPGEGYEQYF. In nucleotides, the CDR3 is TGTGCCAGCAGTTCGCAGGCCCCAGGGGAAGGGTACGAGCAGTACTTC.

The chain employs TRBV6-2 or TRBV6-3 and TRBJ2-7; 9 bases match TRBD1. After removal of 5 bases from V and 2 bases from J, the junction contained 7 bases not matched to a gene. The CDR3 extends over 15 amino acids. Germline V lookup: CDR1 MNHEY, CDR2 SVGEGT. DNA of the CDR3: TGTGCCAGCAGTCTGGGGACAGGGTACACCTACGAGCAGTACTTC. Protein product: CASSLGTGYTYEQYF.

V gene TRBV6-5 combines with J gene TRBJ2-7, with D perhaps matching TRBD1 (5 bases). V gave up 2 bases and J gave up 0 bases, with 11 bases separating them. Per the germline V gene, CDR1 is MNHEY and CDR2 is SVGAGI. CDR3 length equals 15 residues. CDR3 DNA sequence: TGTGCCAGCAGTTACAGGACACGAAGCTCCTACGAGCAGTACTTC. It specifies CASSYRTRSSYEQYF.

There are many counts of this clonotype. V and J are TRBV28 and TRBJ2-3; the match to TRBD2 covers 9 bases. V trimming: 5 bases; J trimming: 5 bases; junction bases outside the gene matches: 11. The CDR3 has 16 amino acids. Germline assignment: CDR1 MDHEN and CDR2 SYDVKM. This CDR3 is CASSTASAGGEDTQYF. In DNA, the CDR3 is TGTGCCAGCAGTACCGCCTCGGCGGGAGGGGAAGATACGCAGTATTTT.

This clonotype has ten or more counts. This chain uses TRBV4-1 with TRBJ2-1, with TRBD2 identical over 12 bases. This CDR3 has 16 amino acids. With 2 bases clipped from V and 7 bases from J, the junction kept 6 bases outside the gene matches. Germline V gene data show CDR1 as MGHRA and CDR2 as YSYEKL. The CDR3 sequence: CASSQTLAGGQNEQFF. For the CDR3, the DNA is TGCGCCAGCAGCCAAACCCTAGCGGGAGGGCAGAATGAGCAGTTCTTC.

The chain links TRBV19 to TRBJ1-1; 9 positions agree with TRBD1. Germline lookup yields CDR1 LNHDA and CDR2 SQIVND (reference sequence). V lost 9 bases, J lost 4 bases, and 9 bases stayed unmatched. This CDR3 has 14 residues. The CDR3 bases are TGTGCCAGCCGAGGGACAGGGCGTATCACTGAAGCTTTCTTT. Encoded protein: CASRGTGRITEAFF. Looking up the rest from reference TRBV19 and TRBJ1-1 gives the full variable domain: DGGITQSPKYLFRKEGQNVTLSCEQNLNHDAMYWYRQDPGQGLRLIYYSQIVNDFQKGDIAEGYSVSREKKESFPLTVTSAQKNPTAFYLCASRGTGRITEAFFGQGTRLTVV.

The chain recombines TRBV11-2 with TRBJ2-7; 7 positions agree with TRBD2. This CDR3 region has 15 residues. Germline CDR1 reads SGHAT; CDR2 reads FQNNGV. With V trimmed by 4 bases and J by 2 bases, 8 bases remained unmatched. This chain's CDR3 is CASSSDLRGTYEQYF. The CDR3 nucleotides read TGTGCCAGCAGCTCCGACTTGCGGGGGACCTACGAGCAGTACTTC.

This chain uses TRBV18 with TRBJ1-4; a weak D match, TRBD1 (5 bases). Germline V gene data show CDR1 as KGHSH and CDR2 as LQKENI. Trimming left V 8 bases short and J 7 bases short, with 14 bases between. This CDR3 spans 13 amino acids. Written as DNA, the CDR3 is TGTGCCAGCAGCCAGACAGACGGTGAAAAACTGTTTTTT. Translating gives CASSQTDGEKLFF.

This chain's CDR3 is CASRSPGGRDEQFF. Written as DNA, the CDR3 is TGTGCCAGCAGGTCCCCGGGTGGGCGGGATGAGCAGTTCTTC. V usage is TRBV12-3 or TRBV12-4 and J usage is TRBJ2-1; D is possibly TRBD2 (5 bases). Deletions cut 6 bases from V and 8 bases from J, with 17 bases between. The CDR3 is 14 amino acids.

This clonotype has more than one count but fewer than ten. The chain joins TRBV14 to TRBJ2-3; D gene uncertain. Trimming pared 8 bases from V and 5 bases from J, leaving 8 bases between. There are 11 residues in the CDR3. Germline V gene lookup returns CDR1 SGHDN and CDR2 FVKESK. The CDR3 region is CASALGDTQYF. CDR3 bases: TGTGCCAGCGCCTTGGGAGATACGCAGTATTTT. The full variable domain, completed using reference TRBV14 and TRBJ2-3, is EAGVTQFPSHSVIEKGQTVTLRCDPISGHDNLYWYRRVMGKEIKFLLHFVKESKQDESGMPNNRFLAERTGGTYSTLKVQPAELEDSGVYFCASALGDTQYFGPGTRLTVL.

This clonotype was seen a handful of times. The chain recombines TRBV29-1 with TRBJ1-1, with no clear D. This CDR3 has 15 amino acids. Between the trimmed V and J ends, which lost 2 bases and 0 bases, there was a span of 13 bases. In germline, CDR1 is SQVTM, CDR2 ANQGSEA. DNA for the CDR3: TGCAGCGTTGAAAGCCTCCTCAGGATGAACACTGAAGCTTTCTTT. It is translated as CSVESLLRMNTEAFF.

This clonotype occurred a few times. This chain connects TRBV14 to TRBJ2-1; no clear D gene. Germline V lookup: CDR1 SGHDN, CDR2 FVKESK. The CDR3 extends over 14 amino acids. Deletions cut 0 bases from V and 9 bases from J, with 12 bases between. In nucleotides, the CDR3 is TGTGCCAGCAGCCAAGAGTTGGCGAGATCTGAGCAGTTCTTC. This sequence encodes CASSQELARSEQFF.

V and J are TRBV6-1 and TRBJ2-7; TRBD2 agrees at 12 bases. CDR1 and CDR2 from the germline V gene are MNHNS and SASEGT. J was trimmed by 7 bases and V by 6 bases; bases with no gene match: 7. The CDR3 covers 14 residues. CDR3 bases: TGTGCCAGCAGGAGGACTAGCGGGACAGGGGAGCAGTACTTC. Its translation is CASRRTSGTGEQYF.

In this sample, this clonotype turned up a few times. The chain is built from TRBV4-1 and TRBJ2-1; 8 bases are a match to TRBD2. This CDR3 is built from 18 residues. With V trimmed by 1 base and J by 1 base, 9 bases remained unmatched. Per germline, CDR1 MGHRA and CDR2 YSYEKL. CDR3 amino acids: CASSQGTSRVASYNEQFF. CDR3 in DNA: TGCGCCAGCAGCCAAGGGACTAGCCGGGTTGCGTCCTACAATGAGCAGTTCTTC.

V and J are TRBV12-3 or TRBV12-4 and TRBJ1-5; D is uncertain. CDR3 length: 14 residues. Trimming shortened V by 2 bases and J by 2 bases, and 7 bases separated the two germline ends. CDR3 DNA: TGTGCCAGCAGTTTACAGGTTCGCAATCAGCCCCAGCATTTT. Protein: CASSLQVRNQPQHF.

This clonotype was seen more than once but under ten times. The chain has TRBV6-5 and TRBJ2-1, with 10 nucleotides matching TRBD2. Per germline, CDR1 MNHEY and CDR2 SVGAGI. CDR3 length equals 16 residues. Losses at the gene ends were 2 bases for V and 4 bases for J; bases not matched to a gene: 5. The CDR3 region has the DNA TGTGCCAGCAGTTACGGGGGGACTAGCGTATACAATGAGCAGTTCTTC. It encodes CASSYGGTSVYNEQFF.

Here the CDR3 DNA reads TGTGCCAGTAGTATCAGTTACGGGGGGCGCTCTAGGGTCGGGCTCTATGGCTACACCTTC. This translates into CASSISYGGRSRVGLYGYTF. This chain uses TRBV19 with TRBJ1-2, with D possibly TRBD1 on 6 matching bases. Trimming shortened V by 3 bases and J by 4 bases, and 30 bases separated the two germline ends. From germline, CDR1 is LNHDA and CDR2 SQIVND (reference sequence). The CDR3 runs to 20 residues.

This clonotype was seen only a few times. The CDR3, as DNA: TGTGCCAGCAGCGCGCCCCCCAGGAACGAGCAGTACTTC. It yields the protein CASSAPPRNEQYF. The V call is TRBV28, the J call TRBJ2-7; no definite D call. This CDR3 has 13 residues. V was pared by 6 bases and J by 5 bases, with 14 bases between. Germline V gene data show CDR1 as MDHEN and CDR2 as SYDVKM.

This chain links TRBV20-1 with TRBJ1-5; weak D call: TRBD1 (5 bases). The V and J ends lost 5 bases and 1 base respectively, with 18 bases between them. The CDR3 has 16 amino acids. Germline CDR1 and CDR2: DFQATT and SNEGSKA (reference sequence). For the CDR3, the DNA is TGCAGTGCTGGACGTCAGGGCTCGGCGAGCAATCAGCCCCAGCATTTT. Its protein product is CSAGRQGSASNQPQHF.